The 3 T cell receptor beta chains given below trace back to one sample, sequenced in a study of blood T cell repertoires in COVID-19. The table came from immunoSEQ multiplex PCR; TCRdb's copy has only in-frame clones and leaves some out. The data show 150,000 to 200,000 clones, approximately 86% seen once. Sequences were obtained from peripheral blood. These receptor sequences come from a man aged 50 to 60 with active or convalescent COVID-19.

The V and J genes are TRBV7-9 and TRBJ1-2; D remains unclear. Germline values: CDR1 SEHNR, CDR2 FQNEAQ (reference sequence). The CDR3 runs 13 residues. Trimming stripped 5 bases from V and 4 bases from J, with 11 bases between. This chain's CDR3 is CASSAMASYGYTF. The CDR3 nucleotides are TGTGCCAGCAGCGCAATGGCCTCCTATGGCTACACCTTC.

This clone appeared once. This chain joins TRBV19 and TRBJ1-5; 9 bases are shared with TRBD1. V was clipped by 6 bases and J by 7 bases; unmatched bases: 4. CDR3 length equals 13 residues. The germline gives CDR1 LNHDA, CDR2 SQIVND (reference sequence). The CDR3 nucleotides read TGTGCCAGTAGCGGGACAGGGTACCAGCCCCAGCATTTT. Translating it yields CASSGTGYQPQHF.

CDR3 in DNA: TGCAGCCCAGTCGACAGACCTAATGAAAAACTGTTTTTT. This sequence encodes CSPVDRPNEKLFF. The gene calls are TRBV29-1 and TRBJ1-4; a possible D gene is TRBD1 (5 bases). Trimming took 8 bases from V and 3 from J, leaving 13 bases between them. CDR1 is SQVTM and CDR2 is ANQGSEA in the germline V gene. CDR3 length equals 13 residues.